These T cell receptor beta chains were read from a single sample in a study of T cell responses to AZD1222 COVID-19 vaccine. This table comes from immunoSEQ multiplex PCR, and its TCRdb copy is limited to in-frame clones, with some not included. The repertoire consists of tens of thousands of clones, with approximately 89% occurring once and the leading ten covering about 5.2%. The specimen comprised peripheral blood, sampled 28 days after the second AZD1222 dose. All receptors derive from an adult who received the AZD1222 COVID-19 vaccine. The CDR3 runs from the conserved cysteine through the conserved F or W. A D gene is named only where the DNA matches it firmly. For some rows the clone size is stated as once, few or many, or as a class when expanded; others skip it.

TRBJ1-1	13	TRBV9	-	-	CASSVVGDTEAFF	TGTGCCAGCAGCGTAGTAGGGGACACTGAAGCTTTCTTT
TRBJ1-1	18	TRBV29-1	-	-	CSVKWGSGWMNMNTEAFF	TGCAGCGTTAAGTGGGGATCCGGGTGGATGAACATGAACACTGAAGCTTTCTTT
TRBJ2-3	13	TRBV10-2	-	-	CASIGARTDTQYF	TGCGCCAGCATCGGGGCCCGCACAGATACGCAGTATTTT
TRBJ2-7	13	TRBV5-4	-	TRBD1	CASSLDRAYEQYF	TGTGCCAGCAGCCTGGACAGGGCCTACGAGCAGTACTTC
TRBJ1-2	13	TRBV10-3	-	-	CAISWDSNYGYTF	TGTGCCATCAGCTGGGACTCTAACTATGGCTACACCTTC
TRBJ1-1	13	TRBV6-5	-	-	CASRWAMNTEAFF	TGTGCCAGCAGGTGGGCCATGAACACTGAAGCTTTCTTT
TRBJ2-1	11	TRBV14	-	-	CASSLYNEQFF	TGTGCCAGCAGCCTTTACAATGAGCAGTTCTTC
TRBJ1-1	13	TRBV5-1	once	TRBD1	CASFGTENTEAFF	TGCGCCAGCTTCGGGACAGAGAACACTGAAGCTTTCTTT
TRBJ2-7	11	TRBV20-1	-	-	CSASGSYEQYF	TGCAGTGCTAGCGGGAGCTACGAGCAGTACTTC
TRBJ2-7	18	TRBV19	-	TRBD1	CASSIVFSGQLPGYEQYF	TGTGCCAGTAGTATAGTTTTTTCGGGACAGCTACCAGGCTACGAGCAGTACTTC
TRBJ1-2	14	TRBV18	-	TRBD1	CASSPPGQGYGYTF	TGTGCCAGCTCACCGCCGGGACAGGGATATGGCTACACCTTC
TRBJ1-6	14	TRBV6-5	-	TRBD1	CATRWDRGSSPLHF	TGTGCCACTCGATGGGACAGGGGGTCTTCACCCCTCCACTTT
TRBJ2-7	15	TRBV11-2	-	TRBD1	CASSSFKDRGYEQYF	TGTGCCAGCAGCTCTTTCAAGGACAGGGGATACGAGCAGTACTTC
TRBJ1-3	18	TRBV18	-	TRBD1	CASSPPSKGAFSGNTIYF	TGTGCCAGCTCACCACCTTCGAAGGGGGCTTTCTCTGGAAACACCATATATTTT
TRBJ1-1	14	TRBV5-1	once	-	CASSPRGQVTEAFF	TGCGCCAGCAGCCCACGGGGGCAGGTCACTGAAGCTTTCTTT
TRBJ2-7	18	TRBV27	few	TRBD1	CASSLFLPGQGRTYEQYF	TGTGCCAGCAGTTTATTCCTTCCCGGACAGGGTAGGACCTACGAGCAGTACTTC
TRBJ1-2	14	TRBV7-9	-	-	CASSLRGQPTGYTF	TGTGCCAGCAGCTTACGTGGACAGCCCACCGGCTACACCTTC
TRBJ2-7	14	TRBV7-2	-	TRBD2	CASLPQRDVGEQYF	TGTGCCAGCTTACCCCAGCGGGACGTGGGCGAGCAGTACTTC
TRBJ2-7	13	TRBV19	once	TRBD2	CATSRTSGYEQYF	TGTGCCACCTCGAGGACTAGCGGATACGAGCAGTACTTC
TRBJ1-5	15	TRBV28	-	TRBD1	CASRDRGRGNQPQHF	TGTGCCAGCAGAGACAGGGGGCGAGGTAATCAGCCCCAGCATTTT
TRBJ1-2	11	TRBV29-1	-	TRBD1	CSVPYRGGYTF	TGCAGCGTGCCCTACAGGGGTGGCTACACCTTC
TRBJ2-7	13	TRBV12-3/TRBV12-4	-	TRBD1	CASRSTGLYEQYF	TGTGCCAGCAGATCGACAGGGTTGTACGAGCAGTACTTC
TRBJ1-1	12	TRBV7-9	-	-	CASSRLESEAFF	TGTGCCAGCAGTCGGCTGGAATCTGAAGCTTTCTTT
TRBJ2-3	17	TRBV6-1	-	TRBD2	CASSDPPGGGDTDTQYF	TGTGCCAGCAGTGACCCTCCGGGCGGGGGGGACACAGATACGCAGTATTTT
TRBJ1-2	16	TRBV7-8	few	-	CASSPGSWASNYGYTF	TGTGCCAGCAGCCCTGGGTCGTGGGCATCTAACTATGGCTACACCTTC
TRBJ1-4	15	TRBV28	-	-	CASSFSGPRMGKLFF	TGTGCCAGCAGTTTCTCCGGTCCCCGAATGGGAAAACTGTTTTTT
TRBJ1-5	14	TRBV19	once	-	CASSLHREGQPQHF	TGTGCCAGTAGTCTCCACAGGGAAGGTCAGCCCCAGCATTTT
TRBJ2-5	12	TRBV7-9	-	-	CASSLSGETQYF	TGTGCCAGCAGCTTATCGGGGGAGACCCAGTACTTC
TRBJ1-6	16	TRBV7-7	-	TRBD1	CASSLWRGPCNSPLHF	TGTGCCAGCAGCTTATGGAGGGGGCCTTGTAATTCACCCCTCCACTTT
TRBJ1-2	16	TRBV18	-	-	CASSPRQLLTGGGYTF	TGTGCCAGCTCACCACGCCAACTCCTTACGGGCGGTGGCTACACCTTC
TRBJ2-7	15	TRBV6-5	-	TRBD1	CASTTGTGGFHEQYF	TGTGCCAGCACCACCGGGACAGGGGGCTTCCACGAGCAGTACTTC
TRBJ2-5	17	TRBV29-1	-	TRBD1	CSAYPRQGRFAPETQYF	TGCAGCGCCTACCCCAGACAGGGGAGGTTTGCTCCAGAGACCCAGTACTTC
TRBJ1-6	12	TRBV6-5	-	-	CASRTSRGPLHF	TGTGCCAGCAGGACTTCACGGGGGCCCCTCCACTTT
TRBJ2-1	19	TRBV7-3	-	TRBD2	CASSFSKSTSGGRYNEQFF	TGTGCCAGCAGCTTTTCCAAATCCACTAGCGGGGGTAGGTACAATGAGCAGTTCTTC
TRBJ1-5	17	TRBV7-8	-	-	CASSGDPGGKSNQPQHF	TGTGCCAGCAGCGGGGACCCGGGGGGGAAAAGCAATCAGCCCCAGCATTTT
TRBJ1-1	14	TRBV6-5	-	-	CASSYFSGNTEAFF	TGTGCCAGCAGTTACTTTTCAGGGAACACTGAAGCTTTCTTT
TRBJ2-2	15	TRBV4-1	-	TRBD1	CASSFGQGGTGELFF	TGCGCCAGCAGCTTCGGACAGGGGGGAACCGGGGAGCTGTTTTTT
TRBJ1-1	11	TRBV28	-	-	CASTDPGGAFF	TGTGCCAGCACGGACCCGGGGGGTGCTTTCTTT
TRBJ2-3	14	TRBV28	-	-	CASSPPGGRDTQYF	TGTGCCAGCAGTCCCCCCGGGGGCAGAGATACGCAGTATTTT
TRBJ1-3	16	TRBV7-9	-	-	CASSLGFGALGNTIYF	TGTGCCAGCAGCTTAGGATTTGGGGCATTGGGAAACACCATATATTTT
TRBJ2-5	16	TRBV28	-	-	CASTLGGGAGQETQYF	TGTGCCAGCACCTTGGGGGGGGGCGCGGGGCAAGAGACCCAGTACTTC
TRBJ2-7	12	TRBV27	-	-	CASSSDLSEQYF	TGTGCCAGCAGCTCGGACCTATCCGAGCAGTACTTC
TRBJ2-6	16	TRBV7-2	-	-	CASSSYKGAGANVLTF	TGTGCCAGCAGCTCCTACAAGGGGGCTGGGGCCAACGTCCTGACTTTC
TRBJ2-7	12	TRBV11-2	-	-	CASGQETYEQYF	TGTGCCAGTGGCCAAGAAACCTACGAGCAGTACTTC
TRBJ2-3	15	TRBV28	-	-	CASSLVPRGTDTQYF	TGTGCCAGCAGTTTGGTTCCGAGGGGCACAGATACGCAGTATTTT
TRBJ2-7	18	TRBV5-1	few	TRBD1	CASSLATRVDRSTYEQYF	TGCGCCAGCAGCTTGGCTACCCGAGTGGACAGGAGTACCTACGAGCAGTACTTC
TRBJ2-7	12	TRBV7-6	-	-	CASSLRPYEQYF	TGTGCCAGCAGCTTAAGACCCTACGAGCAGTACTTC
TRBJ1-2	13	TRBV28	-	-	CASTDQGSYGYTF	TGTGCCAGCACTGACCAGGGGTCCTATGGCTACACCTTC
TRBJ1-2	15	TRBV4-2	few	-	CASSHDAGQPYGYTF	TGTGCCAGCAGCCATGACGCCGGGCAGCCTTATGGCTACACCTTC
TRBJ2-1	15	TRBV28	-	TRBD2	CASSQGLAGDNEQFF	TGTGCCAGCAGTCAGGGACTAGCGGGAGACAATGAGCAGTTCTTC
TRBJ2-5	13	TRBV28	-	-	CASSFAGIGTQYF	TGTGCCAGCAGTTTTGCCGGAATAGGGACCCAGTACTTC
TRBJ2-7	16	TRBV27	-	-	CASSLSSPGLGHEQYF	TGTGCCAGCAGTTTAAGCTCGCCAGGGCTGGGCCACGAGCAGTACTTC
TRBJ2-1	18	TRBV14	-	TRBD2	CASSQPPWTSGSFDEQFF	TGTGCCAGCAGCCAACCTCCCTGGACTAGCGGGAGTTTTGATGAGCAGTTCTTC
TRBJ2-7	12	TRBV6-2/TRBV6-3	-	-	CASSYYSYEQYF	TGTGCCAGCAGTTACTATTCCTACGAGCAGTACTTC
TRBJ2-2	14	TRBV6-2/TRBV6-3	-	-	CASSYGQGGRELFF	TGTGCCAGCAGTTATGGTCAGGGGGGCCGGGAGCTGTTTTTT
TRBJ1-2	13	TRBV24-1	-	-	CATSDGRGRGYTF	TGTGCCACCAGTGATGGTAGGGGCCGGGGCTACACCTTC
TRBJ1-5	13	TRBV12-5	-	-	CASGLDQGQPQHF	TGTGCTAGTGGTTTGGATCAGGGTCAGCCCCAGCATTTT
TRBJ2-3	12	TRBV11-3	-	-	CASSLYGDTQYF	TGTGCCAGCAGCTTATACGGTGATACGCAGTATTTT
TRBJ2-7	14	TRBV3-1/TRBV3-2	-	-	CASSHGGLGYEQYF	TGTGCCAGCAGCCACGGGGGTCTAGGGTACGAGCAGTACTTC